This T cell receptor beta chain was retrieved from a study of breast tumors, draining lymph nodes, adjacent tissues. Study outcomes and limitations: Findings are consistent with lymph node origin and intratumoral expansion of most tumor T cells. Tumor and nontumor repertoires were significantly more similar in luminal-like than in basal-like breast cancer. Tumor TCR diversity was below lymph nodes but above nontumor tissue. Data only fit, rather than demonstrated, lymph node origin of most tumor T cells.

TCRdb processed the multiplex PCR reads anew with MiXCR; each CDR3 protein has one entry. The repertoire includes approximately 88,000 distinct CDR3 sequences, over 25% of them detected once, and roughly 7.3% sits in the top ten. Axillary draining lymph nodes of breast cancer patients supplied the node samples. Ten or more counts support this clonotype. The antigen is not known. V was pared by 1 base and J by 5 bases, with 5 bases of the junction left unmatched. The CDR3 contains 14 residues. In germline, CDR1 is SGHDT, CDR2 YYEEEE. The chain links TRBV5-6 to TRBJ2-5; 7 positions match TRBD1. The TCR sequence derives from a female donor with breast cancer. Some clones in this sample may be carry-over from other donors' samples. The sequencing sample was made of axillary lymph node tissue. CDR3 amino acids: CASSLHRGRETQYF. The CDR3 DNA reads as TGTGCCAGCAGCTTGCACAGGGGTCGGGAGACCCAGTACTTC.